This paragraph reports one T cell receptor (beta chain). In its sample, this clonotype was seen a few times. Its antigen has not been determined. Per-base qualities were not stored, and no clone one base away is much larger. The sample was run on an Illumina HiSeq 2500. Quantitative 5'-RACE with molecular barcodes was the method used to prepare the TCR beta libraries. The study's own analysis went as follows. A new computational method based on a probabilistic model of VDJ rearrangement was used to identify disease-linked TCR variants. TCRdb redid the processing of the public reads, applying fastp at Q25 and MiXCR, and retained in-frame beta chains. Rows matching on CDR3 protein sequence are summarized as one entry with the most common DNA and genes. These V and J calls derive from TCRdb rather than the authors' analysis. The sample profile shows roughly 190,000 distinct CDR3 sequences; about 13% of them were found once. The top ten hold more than 15% of the sample.

The sample is drawn from a study of CD8 T cells in ankylosing spondylitis (dated by TCRdb to about 2017). About the full investigation: The study profiled T cell receptor beta repertoires in healthy donors and ankylosing spondylitis patients to find disease-linked TCR variants. In total, the full study cohort was made up of about 99 healthy donors and 25 to 30 ankylosing spondylitis patients. Samples of peripheral blood were taken, and for ankylosing spondylitis patients, synovial fluid was collected as well.

The V end gives up 0 bases and the J end 4 bases, leaving 5 bases in the junction not matched to a gene. The germline V gene yields LGHNA for CDR1 and YNFKEQ for CDR2. The CDR3, cysteine through phenylalanine, is 16 amino acids long. The retained sequence is limited to the CDR3, 48 bases, with the frame set at the first base. The full study reports these points: Significant enrichment of the disease-linked clones was reported in matched synovial fluid samples from ankylosing spondylitis patients. Some motif variants had previously been reported in the synovial fluid and blood of reactive arthritis patients, which suggests shared mechanisms of disease initiation. A TCR beta motif made up of about eight highly homologous amino acid variants appeared to be characteristic of blood from ankylosing spondylitis patients. The disease-linked clones showed a CD8+ phenotype and occurred at relatively low frequencies in peripheral blood.

The chain employs TRBV4-2 and TRBJ2-3, and 9 junction bases match TRBD2. This sequence was found in a male donor with ankylosing spondylitis or in good health (not recorded which). The sample consisted of blood, either unsorted or a sorted T cell fraction (not recorded which). The DNA sequence follows: TGTGCCAGCAGCCAAGATAGCGGGAGCGGGGCAGATACGCAGTATTTT. It translates as CASSQDSGSGADTQYF.